This passage covers 32 T cell receptor beta chains from one sample sequenced in a study of shared clonotypes between healthy human individuals. Method: immunoSEQ multiplex PCR; TCRdb's copy keeps in-frame clones and lacks some. The sample consists of some 2,500,000 clones, 93% of them appearing once. Sequenced input: naive CD4+ T cells from PBMCs. Subset of the sample: CD45RA+ positively selected. All receptors derive from a man aged 18 to 30 in good health. Some clones in this sample may be carry-over from other donors' samples.

On this clone: Other nucleotide sequences in the sample specify the same CDR3. The chain has TRBV5-1 and TRBJ2-1, with 8 bases matching TRBD2. From germline, CDR1 is SGHRS and CDR2 YFSETQ. CDR3 size: 15 residues. V lost 0 bases and J lost 6; bases outside the gene matches: 5. Here the CDR3 DNA reads TGCGCCAGCAGCTTGGTTGGACTAGCTTCCAATGAGCAGTTCTTC. It codes for CASSLVGLASNEQFF.

The J gene is TRBJ1-4, the V gene TRBV18, with a possible D match to TRBD1 (5 bases). The CDR3 runs 13 residues. V was cut by 3 bases and J by 7 bases, with 9 bases left in between. Germline V lookup: CDR1 KGHSH, CDR2 LQKENI. CDR3 loop: CASSPGAVEKLFF. The CDR3 DNA is TGTGCCAGCTCACCTGGGGCGGTTGAAAAACTGTTTTTT.

The V and J genes are TRBV12-5 and TRBJ2-1; 9 nucleotides match TRBD2. Trimming removed 0 bases from V and 9 bases from J; junction bases left unmatched: 12. Germline CDR1 and CDR2: LGHNT and FRNRAP. This CDR3 has 17 residues. CDR3 protein: CASGLVRSGTSPIEQFF. CDR3 coding DNA: TGTGCTAGTGGTTTGGTACGATCGGGGACTAGCCCCATTGAGCAGTTCTTC. The full variable domain, in which reference TRBV12-5 and TRBJ2-1 provide the parts outside the CDR3, is DARVTQTPRHKVTEMGQEVTMRCQPILGHNTVFWYRQTMMQGLELLAYFRNRAPLDDSGMPKDRFSAEMPDATLATLKIQPSEPRDSAVYFCASGLVRSGTSPIEQFFGPGTRLTVL.

The chain uses TRBV13 and TRBJ2-3; 7 bases match TRBD1. CDR1 PRHDT and CDR2 FYEKMQ come from the germline V gene (reference sequence). The V segment lost 2 bases and the J segment 3 bases; nucleotides outside the gene matches: 5. The CDR3 is made up of 15 amino acids. The CDR3, as DNA: TGTGCCAGCAGCTTAAAGGGGGCTAAGACAGATACGCAGTATTTT. Translating gives CASSLKGAKTDTQYF.

The V and J genes are TRBV6-5 and TRBJ2-4, with D perhaps being TRBD1 or TRBD2 (5 bases each). This CDR3 has 14 amino acids. CDR1 is MNHEY and CDR2 is SVGAGI in the germline V gene. The V and J ends lost 6 bases and 7 bases respectively, with 16 bases between them. The CDR3 loop reads CASRRQGDLNIQYF. The CDR3 DNA sequence: TGTGCCAGCAGGCGGCAGGGAGACCTGAACATTCAGTACTTC.

The chain recombines TRBV28 with TRBJ2-5; 8 nucleotides agree with TRBD1. After removal of 7 bases from V and 5 bases from J, the junction contained 3 bases not matched to a gene. Germline lookup yields CDR1 MDHEN and CDR2 SYDVKM. The CDR3 runs to 12 residues. CDR3 residues: CASTDRGETQYF. The CDR3 DNA follows: TGTGCCAGCACCGACAGGGGTGAGACCCAGTACTTC.

The chain couples TRBV18 to TRBJ1-3; D uncertain. V lost 3 bases, J lost 0 bases, and 9 bases lay in between. Germline V lookup: CDR1 KGHSH, CDR2 LQKENI. The CDR3 contains 15 residues. CDR3 residues: CASSPRVSSGNTIYF. DNA of the CDR3: TGTGCCAGCTCACCGCGGGTCAGCTCTGGAAACACCATATATTTT. The full variable domain, completed using reference TRBV18 and TRBJ1-3, is NAGVMQNPRHLVRRRGQEARLRCSPMKGHSHVYWYRQLPEEGLKFMVYLQKENIIDESGMPKERFSAEFPKEGPSILRIQQVVRGDSAAYFCASSPRVSSGNTIYFGEGSWLTVV.

V is TRBV19 and J is TRBJ2-1; TRBD1 is a possible D gene (6 bases). The germline gives CDR1 LNHDA, CDR2 SQIVND (reference sequence). The CDR3 sequence is 13 residues long. Between the trimmed V and J ends, which lost 7 bases and 6 bases, there was a span of 13 bases. The CDR3 loop is CASTQGSRNEQFF. The CDR3 bases are TGTGCCAGTACCCAGGGGTCACGCAATGAGCAGTTCTTC.

The chain couples TRBV6-1 to TRBJ2-7, with D unclear. This CDR3 comprises 14 residues. Trimming took 0 bases from V and 2 from J, leaving 8 bases between them. CDR1 MNHNS and CDR2 SASEGT come from the germline V gene. The CDR3 here is CASSEAWAAYEQYF. CDR3 nucleotides: TGTGCCAGCAGTGAAGCGTGGGCGGCCTACGAGCAGTACTTC.

As regards this clone: The junction differs from germline at one of its ends, possibly a read error. The CDR3 coding sequence is TGTGCCAGCATTTTAAGGGGCAATCAGCCCCAGCATTTT. Residues: CASILRGNQPQHF. V gene TRBV28 combines with J gene TRBJ1-5; no clear D. This CDR3 spans 13 amino acids. Germline CDR1 reads MDHEN; CDR2 reads SYDVKM. Filled out from reference TRBV28 and TRBJ1-5, the complete variable domain reads DVKVTQSSRYLVKRTGEKVFLECVQDMDHENMFWYRQDPGLGLRLIYFSYDVKMKEKGDIPEGYSVSREKKERFSLILESASTNQTSMYLCASILRGNQPQHFGDGTRLSIL.

This clone was seen a handful of times. The chain has TRBV21-1 and TRBJ2-2. TRBV21-1 is designated a pseudogene. The CDR3 is made up of 12 amino acids. This chain's CDR3 is CASGKNTGELFF. The CDR3 nucleotides read TGTGCCAGCGGAAAGAACACCGGGGAGCTGTTTTTT.

V and J are TRBV4-2 and TRBJ1-1; D gene uncertain. Trimming took 5 bases from V and 6 from J, leaving 13 bases between them. This CDR3 has 13 residues. Germline loops: CDR1 LGHNA, CDR2 YNFKEQ. The CDR3 loop is CASSDHLWAEAFF. DNA for the CDR3: TGTGCCAGCAGCGACCACTTGTGGGCTGAAGCTTTCTTT.

The gene calls are TRBV5-4 and TRBJ2-1; TRBD2 matches 7 bases. V lost 2 bases, J lost 4 bases, and 9 bases stayed unmatched. Germline values: CDR1 SGHNT, CDR2 YYREEE (reference sequence). The CDR3 runs 16 residues. CDR3 region: CASSLSQRGVYNEQFF. The CDR3 region has the DNA TGTGCCAGCAGCTTATCCCAGCGGGGAGTTTACAATGAGCAGTTCTTC.

The sample holds one count of this clone. CDR3 protein: CASSLAQGKGGYTF. CDR3 coding DNA: TGTGCCAGCAGCTTAGCGCAGGGTAAAGGTGGCTACACCTTC. The chain recombines TRBV7-2 with TRBJ1-2; TRBD1 is a possible D gene (5 bases). Trimming pared 0 bases from V and 7 bases from J, leaving 12 bases between. CDR3 length: 14 residues. CDR1 is SGHTA, CDR2 FQGNSA, per germline.

V gene TRBV2 combines with J gene TRBJ2-2; 7 bases agree with TRBD1. The CDR3 runs 14 residues. Germline assignment: CDR1 SNHLY and CDR2 FYNNEI. With V trimmed by 6 bases and J by 5 bases, 6 bases remained unmatched. CDR3 DNA sequence: TGTGCCAGCAGGGTATACAGGGGAACCGGGGAGCTGTTTTTT. Amino acid sequence: CASRVYRGTGELFF.

The chain carries TRBV7-9 and TRBJ2-7; maybe TRBD2 (5 bases). CDR1 is SEHNR and CDR2 is FQNEAQ in the germline V gene (reference sequence). The CDR3 has 14 residues. V dropped 5 bases and J dropped 2 bases, with 13 bases sitting between them. The DNA of the CDR3 is TGTGCCAGCAGCACTGAGGGCCGTCCCTACGAGCAGTACTTC. Encoded protein: CASSTEGRPYEQYF. The full variable domain, in which reference TRBV7-9 and TRBJ2-7 provide the parts outside the CDR3, is DTGVSQNPRHKITKRGQNVTFRCDPISEHNRLYWYRQTLGQGPEFLTYFQNEAQLEKSRLLSDRFSAERPKGSFSTLEIQRTEQGDSAMYLCASSTEGRPYEQYFGPGTRLTVT.

This clone was counted between two and nine times. Distinct nucleotide sequences in the sample also encode this CDR3. Here the CDR3 DNA reads TGCGCCAGCAGCTTGGGTTTAGAGACCCAGTACTTC. It yields the protein CASSLGLETQYF. V usage is TRBV5-1 and J usage is TRBJ2-5, with unresolved D. V gave up 0 bases and J gave up 4 bases, with 4 bases separating them. CDR3 length equals 12 residues. CDR1 is SGHRS and CDR2 is YFSETQ in the germline V gene.

The chain couples TRBV5-1 to TRBJ2-3, with D hard to call. V was cut by 1 base and J by 2 bases, with 14 bases left in between. CDR1 is SGHRS, CDR2 YFSETQ, per germline. The length of the CDR3 is 16 residues. The CDR3 DNA reads as TGCGCCAGCAGCTTGTCCGGACCTGCCCTCACAGATACGCAGTATTTT. Translation: CASSLSGPALTDTQYF.

The genes are TRBV6-6 and TRBJ2-7, with 7 bases fitting TRBD2. V was pared by 4 bases and J by 0 bases, with 6 bases of the junction left unmatched. This CDR3 contains 15 residues. Germline CDR1 MNHNY, CDR2 SVGAGI (reference sequence). For the CDR3, the DNA is TGTGCCAGCAGTTCTGCGGGCGGGAGCTCCTACGAGCAGTACTTC. Amino acid sequence: CASSSAGGSSYEQYF.

The chain is built from TRBV20-1 and TRBJ2-1; D gene ambiguous. This CDR3 comprises 10 residues. V lost 5 bases and J lost 7, with 6 bases in between. CDR1 is DFQATT, CDR2 SNEGSKA, per germline (reference sequence). The CDR3 DNA is TGCAGTGCTGAGATGAATGAGCAGTTCTTC. It translates to CSAEMNEQFF.

The chain combines TRBV10-3 with TRBJ2-7; D remains ambiguous. Trimming took 0 bases from V and 3 from J, leaving 9 bases between them. This CDR3 region has 14 residues. Germline CDR1 is ENHRY and CDR2 is SYGVKD. The CDR3 is CAISESAQYYEQYF. The CDR3 DNA is TGTGCCATCAGTGAGTCTGCACAGTACTACGAGCAGTACTTC.

In regard to this clone: At the DNA level, this CDR3 is encoded by other sequences in the same sample as well. This chain links TRBV2 with TRBJ2-7, with 8 bases matching TRBD1. CDR3 length: 12 amino acids. The V gene end was trimmed by 3 bases and the J gene end by 6 bases; junction bases not matched to a gene: 1. CDR1 and CDR2 from the germline V gene are SNHLY and FYNNEI. DNA for the CDR3: TGTGCCAGCAGTGACAGGGGGCGCGAGCAGTACTTC. Its protein product is CASSDRGREQYF.

J is TRBJ2-5 and V is TRBV7-2; D remains ambiguous. V was cut by 1 base and J by 3 bases, with 9 bases left in between. Germline CDR1 is SGHTA and CDR2 is FQGNSA. This CDR3 contains 14 residues. For the CDR3, the DNA is TGTGCCAGCAGCTTAGAAAGGGCCGAAGAGACCCAGTACTTC. Its translation is CASSLERAEETQYF.

The gene calls are TRBV29-1 and TRBJ2-5, with D possibly TRBD2 on 5 matching bases. This CDR3 has 14 residues. Between the trimmed V and J ends, which lost 3 bases and 1 base, there was a span of 12 bases. CDR1 is SQVTM and CDR2 is ANQGSEA in the germline V gene. The CDR3 is CSVEWGTSQETQYF. The CDR3 DNA sequence: TGCAGCGTTGAGTGGGGAACTAGCCAAGAGACCCAGTACTTC.

The CDR3 DNA reads TGTGCCATCAGTGAGGGACTAGCGGGAGGGCTGGACACCGGGGAGCTGTTTTTT. Amino acid sequence: CAISEGLAGGLDTGELFF. The genes are TRBV10-3 and TRBJ2-2; TRBD2 matches at 15 bases. Trimming cost V 2 bases and J 3 bases; bases outside gene matches: 4. The germline gives CDR1 ENHRY, CDR2 SYGVKD. CDR3 size: 18 residues.

The genes are TRBV11-2 and TRBJ2-7; TRBD2 matches at 10 bases. There are 16 residues in the CDR3. J was trimmed by 3 bases and V by 5 bases; bases with no gene match: 10. Germline CDR1 SGHAT, CDR2 FQNNGV. The CDR3 loop reads CASSAHGLAEVYEQYF. The DNA for the CDR3 is TGTGCCAGCAGCGCCCATGGACTAGCGGAAGTCTACGAGCAGTACTTC.

J is TRBJ1-1 and V is TRBV15; D is unclear. Germline V gene sequence: CDR1 LNHNV, CDR2 YYDKDF (reference sequence). The CDR3 consists of 14 residues. Between the trimmed V and J ends, which lost 6 bases and 11 bases, there was a span of 22 bases. The CDR3 nucleotides are TGTGCCACCAGTCTTACCAAAAAGGAGAGGGCGGCTTTCTTT. It translates to CATSLTKKERAAFF.

The chain joins TRBV29-1 to TRBJ2-7; 9 bases match TRBD2. Germline V gene sequence: CDR1 SQVTM, CDR2 ANQGSEA. Unmatched junction bases numbered 8, after V lost 7 bases and J lost 4 bases. The CDR3 has 13 residues. The CDR3 here is CSAAVLAGYEQYF. The CDR3, as DNA: TGCAGCGCCGCGGTTCTAGCGGGGTACGAGCAGTACTTC.

On this clone: Other DNA sequences from this sample encode an identical CDR3 as well. The V and J genes are TRBV30 and TRBJ1-5; no clear D. The CDR3 length is 13 residues. Trimming left V 0 bases short and J 5 bases short, with 8 bases between. Germline V lookup: CDR1 GTSNPN, CDR2 SVGIG (reference sequence). This CDR3 reads CAWSVGGDQPQHF. The CDR3 DNA sequence: TGTGCCTGGAGTGTCGGCGGCGATCAGCCCCAGCATTTT.

The gene calls are TRBV5-6 and TRBJ2-5; D gene uncertain. CDR1 and CDR2 (germline): SGHDT, YYEEEE. With 0 bases removed from V and 0 bases from J, the gap between germline ends came to 6 bases. The CDR3 totals 14 residues. The CDR3 bases are TGTGCCAGCAGCTTGGTTTCGTACCAAGAGACCCAGTACTTC. Residues: CASSLVSYQETQYF.

This chain connects TRBV28 to TRBJ2-3; unclear D gene. Trimming shortened V by 7 bases and J by 2 bases, and 4 bases separated the two germline ends. Germline-derived CDR1 and CDR2 are MDHEN and SYDVKM. The CDR3 has 11 residues. The CDR3 is CASISTDTQYF. The CDR3 bases are TGTGCCAGCATTTCCACAGATACGCAGTATTTT.

This chain connects TRBV18 to TRBJ1-2, with D maybe TRBD1 (5 bases). The germline V gene encodes CDR1 KGHSH and CDR2 LQKENI. The V and J ends lost 4 bases and 9 bases respectively, with 21 bases between them. This CDR3 region has 15 residues. The CDR3 reads CASSLSRDAPGSYTF. The CDR3 DNA follows: TGTGCCAGCTCACTAAGCCGGGACGCTCCCGGGAGCTACACCTTC. The whole variable domain, filled in from reference TRBV18 and TRBJ1-2, reads NAGVMQNPRHLVRRRGQEARLRCSPMKGHSHVYWYRQLPEEGLKFMVYLQKENIIDESGMPKERFSAEFPKEGPSILRIQQVVRGDSAAYFCASSLSRDAPGSYTFGSGTRLTVV.